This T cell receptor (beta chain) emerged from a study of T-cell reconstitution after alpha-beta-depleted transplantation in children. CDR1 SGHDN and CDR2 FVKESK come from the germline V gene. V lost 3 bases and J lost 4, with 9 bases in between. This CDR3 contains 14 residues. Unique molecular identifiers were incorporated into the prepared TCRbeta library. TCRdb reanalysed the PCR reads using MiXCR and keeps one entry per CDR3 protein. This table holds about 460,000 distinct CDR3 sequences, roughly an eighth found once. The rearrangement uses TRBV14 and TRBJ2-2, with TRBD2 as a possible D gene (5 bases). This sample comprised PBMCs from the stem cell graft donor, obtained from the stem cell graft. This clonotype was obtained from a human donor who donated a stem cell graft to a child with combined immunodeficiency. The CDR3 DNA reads TGTGCCAGCAGCCATCCTGGGAGCACCGGGGAGCTGTTTTTT. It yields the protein CASSHPGSTGELFF. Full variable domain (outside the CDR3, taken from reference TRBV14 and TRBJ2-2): EAGVTQFPSHSVIEKGQTVTLRCDPISGHDNLYWYRRVMGKEIKFLLHFVKESKQDESGMPNNRFLAERTGGTYSTLKVQPAELEDSGVYFCASSHPGSTGELFFGEGSRLTVL.